This T cell receptor (beta chain) was recovered during a study of cytomegalovirus exposure and HLA in healthy donors (dated by TCRdb to the late 2010s). Turning to the overall study: According to a later analysis, the roughly 120 validation repertoires were produced on the same platform as the 666 repertoires of the first cohort. The study was designed to test whether signatures of past pathogen exposure could be identified by cataloging public T cell receptors. A separate validation cohort of roughly 130 different subjects was used in addition to the 666-subject first cohort. High-throughput TCR immunosequencing, statistical association of individual TCRs with disease status, and machine learning were combined to predict cytomegalovirus infection status. What the authors observed across the whole study: The validation cohort had no HLA typing available for a later analysis, so co-occurrence within that cohort was assessed over all 120 or so repertoires. It was suggested by the authors that the approach could potentially be generalized to other disease states and immunological phenotypes. Subsequent analysis determined that TCRs grouped into clusters in the first cohort also showed a tendency toward co-occurrence across the 90 to 150 validation repertoires, and 94% of cluster scores exceeded 0. A total of fewer than 200 TCR beta chains were listed by the study as associated with cytomegalovirus. In vitro tests confirmed that a few of the cytomegalovirus-associated TCR beta chains recognize cytomegalovirus antigens. Across donors, most TCR sequences were observed very rarely, whereas some public TCRs were present in many individuals. The classifier was reported to diagnose cytomegalovirus status with high specificity and sensitivity in both the original cohort and the validation cohort.

There are 20 amino acids in the CDR3, from cysteine to phenylalanine inclusive. Only the CDR3 DNA is retained, 60 bases long and in frame from the first base. CDR1 WSHSY and CDR2 SAAADI were looked up in the germline V gene. Compared with germline, V lacks 6 bases and J lacks 6 bases; bases without a gene match: 19. Library preparation used the immunoSEQ multiplex PCR assay. Regarding the original processing steps: A statistical classification framework was developed to diagnose cytomegalovirus status using the catalog of TCR beta chain sequences. The immuneACCESS repertoire file appears here via TCRdb, limited to in-frame rearrangements. These files lack a portion of the clones; in checked studies, under half of the deficit traces to unresolved V genes, and the cause of the others is not known. V and J calls and clone size are those listed in that table; D and trimming were worked out from the DNA. This sample comprises about 160,000 clones, under 90% of them detected only once. 4% to 5% of the sample comes from the top ten.

With regard to this clone: No cognate antigen has been identified for it. No base qualities exist here, and no much larger clone lies one base off it.

The donors were included in the validation cohort of over a hundred subjects, a group kept apart from the roughly 670-subject first cohort. The sequence is built from TRBV10-2 and TRBJ2-2; TRBD2 aligns with 13 central bases. The receptor was derived from a man between 18 and 29 years old in good health and CMV-seropositive. Sequencing used PBMCs. Here is the DNA: TGCGCCAGCAGGGGGCTCAGGACTAGCGGGAGCGGGGAACACCCCGGGGAGCTGTTTTTT. The translation is CASRGLRTSGSGEHPGELFF.